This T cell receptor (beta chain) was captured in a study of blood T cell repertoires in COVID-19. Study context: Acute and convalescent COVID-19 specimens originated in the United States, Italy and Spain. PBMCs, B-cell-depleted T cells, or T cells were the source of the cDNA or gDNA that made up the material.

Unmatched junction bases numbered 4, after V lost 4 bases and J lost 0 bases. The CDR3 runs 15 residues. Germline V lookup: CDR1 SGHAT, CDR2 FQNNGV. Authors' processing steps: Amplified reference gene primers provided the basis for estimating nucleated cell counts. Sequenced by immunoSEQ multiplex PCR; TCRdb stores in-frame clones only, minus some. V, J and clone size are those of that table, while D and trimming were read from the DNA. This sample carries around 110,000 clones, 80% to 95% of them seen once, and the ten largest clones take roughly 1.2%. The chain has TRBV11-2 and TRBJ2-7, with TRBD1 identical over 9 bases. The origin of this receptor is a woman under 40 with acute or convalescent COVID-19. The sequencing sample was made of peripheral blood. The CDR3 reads CASSSDRGTSYEQYF. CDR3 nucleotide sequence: TGTGCCAGCAGCTCGGACAGGGGCACCTCCTACGAGCAGTACTTC. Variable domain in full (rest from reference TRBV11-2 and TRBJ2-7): EAGVAQSPRYKIIEKRQSVAFWCNPISGHATLYWYQQILGQGPKLLIQFQNNGVVDDSQLPKDRFSAERLKGVDSTLKIQPAKLEDSAVYLCASSSDRGTSYEQYFGPGTRLTVT.